This T cell receptor beta chain was sequenced during a study of beta chain features in type 1 diabetes. Study results and limitations: Across all four CD4+ subsets, people with type 1 diabetes showed modestly shorter TCRB CDR3s. Shorter templates might be favored by PCR, equally in patients and controls.

With 3 bases clipped from V and 9 bases from J, the junction kept 2 bases outside the gene matches. The CDR3 spans 13 residues. Germline V CDR1 and CDR2: SGHTA, FQGTGA. To note about this clone: No antigen is known for it.

Isolated RNA was reverse transcribed in full, so expressed TCRB transcripts were sequenced. Generated by immunoSEQ multiplex PCR, the TCRdb table keeps only in-frame clones and is missing some. The sample holds about 390,000 clones, around 10% seen once. Each sorted population was over 95% pure. This sequence originates from a man under 40 with type 1 diabetes. Input material: central memory CD4+ T cells from blood. The chain links TRBV7-3 to TRBJ2-1; TRBD2 agrees at 10 bases. The CDR3 DNA is TGTGCCAGCAGCTTCAGCGGGAGGGCTGAGCAGTTCTTC. It specifies CASSFSGRAEQFF.